The 24 T cell receptor beta chains reported below all come from one sample, sequenced in a study of early T cells in non-severe SARS-CoV-2 infection (dated by TCRdb to the early 2020s). The library was built by means of 5' RACE. TCRdb records NextSeq 500 as the sequencer. TCRdb redid the processing of the public reads, applying fastp at Q25 and MiXCR, and retained in-frame beta chains. A single entry per CDR3 protein holds the most common genes and DNA from its merged rows. The sample data list some 26,000 distinct CDR3 sequences, and approximately 4.8% of these were observed just once. Around 5.6% of the sample goes to the ten largest clones. Material: whole blood. The receptors shown here come from an adult who was a healthcare worker with PCR-confirmed SARS-CoV-2 infection or an uninfected control (not recorded which).

The V call is TRBV24-1, the J call TRBJ2-3; D gene uncertain. Trimming removed 4 bases at V and 0 bases at J, with 13 bases between. The CDR3 totals 16 residues. Germline CDR1 is KGHDR and CDR2 is SFDVKD. The CDR3 region has the DNA TGTGCCACCAGTGACGTGAAACCGGCTAGCACAGATACGCAGTATTTT. Its protein is CATSDVKPASTDTQYF.

The sample holds many counts of this clonotype. V usage is TRBV9 and J usage is TRBJ1-1; D is unclear. The CDR3 length is 13 residues. Germline CDR1 reads SGDLS; CDR2 reads YYNGEE. With 0 bases removed from V and 1 base from J, the gap between germline ends came to 4 bases. The CDR3 nucleotides read TGTGCCAGCAGCGTAGCCAGGAACACTGAAGCTTTCTTT. Amino acid sequence: CASSVARNTEAFF.

In its sample, this clonotype was seen many times. V and J are TRBV9 and TRBJ2-7, with 7 bases lining up with TRBD1. The CDR3 runs 14 residues. Losses at the gene ends were 3 bases for V and 3 bases for J; bases not matched to a gene: 6. The germline CDR1 and CDR2 sequences are SGDLS and YYNGEE. CDR3 nucleotide sequence: TGTGCCAGCAGCGCGACAGGGACGAGCTACGAGCAGTACTTC. Translation gives CASSATGTSYEQYF.

This sequence joins TRBV12-3 or TRBV12-4 and TRBJ2-5; D unclear. CDR3 length: 14 amino acids. V lost 1 base and J 5 bases, leaving 11 bases between the germline ends. CDR3 DNA: TGTGCCAGCAGTTTAGACAGTACGTTGGAGACCCAGTACTTC. Residues: CASSLDSTLETQYF.

In this sample, this clonotype turned up many times. The chain recombines TRBV7-2 with TRBJ2-1, with 11 bases matching TRBD2. Looked up from germline, CDR1 is SGHTA and CDR2 is FQGNSA. With 5 bases clipped from V and 12 bases from J, the junction kept 9 bases outside the gene matches. The CDR3 loop spans 14 amino acids. The DNA of the CDR3 is TGTGCCAGCAGCACGAGTAGCGGGGGGGCCCGGCAGTTCTTC. Amino acid sequence: CASSTSSGGARQFF.

This clonotype was detected only a few times. V and J are TRBV5-1 and TRBJ2-2; D remains ambiguous. The CDR3 covers 13 residues. The germline V gene encodes CDR1 SGHRS and CDR2 YFSETQ. V dropped 0 bases and J dropped 7 bases, with 7 bases sitting between them. The CDR3 loop is CASSLVARGELFF. As DNA, the CDR3 is TGCGCCAGCAGCTTGGTAGCTCGCGGGGAGCTGTTTTTT.

In this sample, this clonotype turned up many times. The rearrangement joins TRBV28 to TRBJ1-1; D call uncertain. Deletions cut 6 bases from V and 0 bases from J, with 11 bases between. The length of the CDR3 is 14 residues. Germline V gene data show CDR1 as MDHEN and CDR2 as SYDVKM. The CDR3 protein is CASRPPVMNTEAFF. CDR3 bases: TGTGCCAGCAGACCGCCCGTTATGAACACTGAAGCTTTCTTT.

This clonotype qualifies as medium-sized. The chain joins TRBV6-1 to TRBJ1-2; D is unclear. The CDR3 consists of 12 residues. The V end lost 5 bases, the J end lost 1 base, and 5 bases lay between the germline ends. Germline V gene data show CDR1 as MNHNS and CDR2 as SASEGT. DNA of the CDR3: TGTGCCAGCAGTAACAGTAACTATGGCTACACCTTC. Protein product: CASSNSNYGYTF.

This clonotype was seen ten or more times. The genes are TRBV7-2 and TRBJ1-1; 8 bases are a match to TRBD1. V gave up 1 base and J gave up 5 bases; unmatched junction bases: 0. This CDR3 comprises 13 residues. Germline V gene lookup returns CDR1 SGHTA and CDR2 FQGNSA. As DNA, the CDR3 is TGTGCCAGCAGCTTAGGGACAGGGACTGAAGCTTTCTTT. As protein: CASSLGTGTEAFF.

Points on this clonotype: This may arise from a read error, as a much more abundant clone is one base away. The chain recombines TRBV10-2 with TRBJ2-7; D unclear. In germline, CDR1 is WSHSY, CDR2 SAAADI. This CDR3 is 13 amino acids long. The DNA of the CDR3 is TGCGCCAGAAGTGTTACAGATTCCTACGAGCAGTACTTC. Protein sequence: CARSVTDSYEQYF.

This clonotype has only a few counts. The CDR3: CASSPPPGLAGGGELFF. The CDR3 nucleotides are TGTGCCAGCAGCCCCCCTCCGGGACTAGCGGGGGGTGGGGAGCTGTTTTTT. The gene calls are TRBV12-3 or TRBV12-4 and TRBJ2-2; TRBD2 matches at 15 bases. The CDR3 runs 17 residues. With V trimmed by 6 bases and J by 8 bases, 10 bases remained unmatched.

This clonotype was observed a few times. The J gene is TRBJ2-5, the V gene TRBV2; the D call may be TRBD1 or TRBD2 (5 bases each). Germline V gene data show CDR1 as SNHLY and CDR2 as FYNNEI. The CDR3 spans 16 residues. V was clipped by 2 bases and J by 1 base, with 14 bases between them. The CDR3 region is CASSERETATQETQYF. The CDR3 DNA reads as TGTGCCAGCAGTGAAAGGGAGACAGCAACCCAAGAGACCCAGTACTTC.

This clonotype has at least ten counts. The chain employs TRBV11-2 and TRBJ2-3; a weak D match, TRBD1 (6 bases). CDR1 is SGHAT and CDR2 is FQNNGV in the germline V gene. V was clipped by 1 base and J by 4 bases, with 12 bases between them. The CDR3 has 15 residues. CDR3: CASSLGGPWPDTQYF. In DNA form, the CDR3 reads TGTGCCAGCAGCTTAGGGGGGCCTTGGCCAGATACGCAGTATTTT.

This clonotype has at least ten counts. One junction end disagrees with the germline gene, perhaps due to a read error. The rearrangement uses TRBV20-1 and TRBJ1-6; D unresolved. This CDR3 has 15 residues. Germline V gene data show CDR1 as DFQATT and CDR2 as SNEGSKA (reference sequence). CDR3 sequence (DNA): TGCAGTGCTGGAGAGAACACGGGAGGGAATTCACCCCTCCACTTT. Protein: CSAGENTGGNSPLHF.

This clonotype was seen many times. The chain couples TRBV11-3 to TRBJ1-1, with D uncertain. The CDR3 is 13 amino acids. CDR1 is SGHNT and CDR2 is YENEEA in the germline V gene. V lost 2 bases and J lost 2, with 6 bases in between. The CDR3 DNA reads TGTGCCAGCAGCTTATCCCGAAACACTGAAGCTTTCTTT. As protein: CASSLSRNTEAFF.

The CDR3, as DNA: TGTGCCAGCAGCCAATTAAGCGCCGACGAAATATACAATGAGCAGTTCTTC. It yields the protein CASSQLSADEIYNEQFF. The chain uses TRBV4-2 and TRBJ2-1; no firm D call. Germline V gene lookup returns CDR1 LGHNA and CDR2 YNFKEQ. The V gene lost 2 bases and the J gene lost 4 bases, with 18 bases spanning the gap. The length of the CDR3 is 17 residues.

This clonotype has at least ten counts. The V and J genes are TRBV10-2 and TRBJ1-5; a possible D gene is TRBD1 (6 bases). Trimming pared 5 bases from V and 7 bases from J, leaving 15 bases between. Per the germline V gene, CDR1 is WSHSY and CDR2 is SAAADI. This CDR3 has 14 amino acids. The CDR3 DNA reads as TGCGCCAGCAGTTCGGACGGGGGGGGCCAGCCCCAGCATTTT. Its protein is CASSSDGGGQPQHF.

This clonotype was found many times. The J gene is TRBJ2-1, the V gene TRBV5-1, with TRBD2 matching 12 bases. V shed 7 bases, J shed 4 bases, and the junction held 6 bases outside the gene matches. From germline, CDR1 is SGHRS and CDR2 YFSETQ. This CDR3 contains 15 residues. DNA of the CDR3: TGCGCCAGCGGAAGGACTAGCGGGGTGTACAATGAGCAGTTCTTC. It encodes CASGRTSGVYNEQFF.

This clonotype has a count of ten or more. The J gene is TRBJ2-1, the V gene TRBV27, with 11 bases matching TRBD1. Trimming cost V 5 bases and J 6 bases; bases outside gene matches: 9. The CDR3 sequence is 16 residues long. Germline assignment: CDR1 MNHEY and CDR2 SMNVEV (reference sequence). CDR3: CASSLASGTGGNEQFF. The CDR3 DNA is TGTGCCAGCAGTCTAGCCTCCGGGACAGGGGGCAATGAGCAGTTCTTC.

This clonotype was counted at least ten times. This chain joins TRBV5-5 and TRBJ2-1; 13 bases fit TRBD2. CDR3 length equals 18 residues. Germline lookup yields CDR1 SGHKS and CDR2 YYEKEE (reference sequence). The V and J ends lost 1 base and 4 bases, in that order; junction bases with no gene match: 8. CDR3 residues: CASSLFTSGGANYNEQFF. The CDR3 nucleotides are TGTGCCAGCAGCTTGTTTACTAGCGGGGGGGCTAATTACAATGAGCAGTTCTTC.

This clonotype was picked up many times. The chain is built from TRBV11-2 and TRBJ2-1; no definite D call. V gave up 5 bases and J gave up 9 bases, with 11 bases separating them. The CDR3 totals 12 residues. CDR1 SGHAT and CDR2 FQNNGV come from the germline V gene. This chain's CDR3 is CASSRWMGEQFF. The CDR3 DNA is TGTGCCAGCAGCCGTTGGATGGGTGAGCAGTTCTTC.

This clonotype was recorded many times. CDR3 DNA sequence: TGTGCCAGCAGCTTAGGGACAGGGGGCTTGAACACTGAAGCTTTCTTT. This translates into CASSLGTGGLNTEAFF. The rearrangement links TRBV7-9 to TRBJ1-1; 11 bases map to TRBD1. The J segment lost 0 bases and the V segment lost 1 base, leaving 1 base of the junction unmatched. There are 16 residues in the CDR3. CDR1 and CDR2 from the germline V gene are SEHNR and FQNEAQ (reference sequence).

At least ten counts were recorded for this clonotype. V is TRBV7-2 and J is TRBJ2-6, with D unresolved. In germline, CDR1 is SGHTA, CDR2 FQGNSA. There are 16 residues in the CDR3. The V end lost 2 bases, the J end lost 0 bases, and 8 bases lay between the germline ends. The CDR3 region is CASSLLISSGANVLTF. For the CDR3, the DNA is TGTGCCAGCAGCTTACTGATTAGCTCTGGGGCCAACGTCCTGACTTTC.

This clonotype has at least ten counts. The V gene is TRBV4-3, the J gene TRBJ1-2; 8 nucleotides line up with TRBD1. Trimming at V came to 2 bases and at J to 2 bases, leaving 7 bases not matched to a gene. Germline V gene sequence: CDR1 LGHNA, CDR2 YSLEER. The CDR3 spans 16 residues. CDR3 nucleotide sequence: TGCGCCAGCAGCCAATATCTCGGACAGGGAAACTATGGCTACACCTTC. Translation: CASSQYLGQGNYGYTF.